These 15 T cell receptor beta chains came from one sample sequenced in a study of blood T cell repertoires in COVID-19. Using immunoSEQ multiplex PCR, the repertoire was profiled, and TCRdb retains in-frame clones only, with some absent. The sample consists of roughly 170,000 clones, 85% to 90% of them appearing once. Sequencing was done on a sample of peripheral blood. The receptors originated from a man between 35 and 55 years old with active or convalescent COVID-19.

This clone was observed a handful of times. V gene TRBV28 combines with J gene TRBJ1-3; the D gene is possibly TRBD1 (6 bases). CDR1 is MDHEN, CDR2 SYDVKM, per germline. V was trimmed by 6 bases and J by 2 bases, leaving 17 bases between them. The CDR3 sequence is 16 residues long. In DNA, the CDR3 is TGTGCCAGCAGCCGTAACAGGGAGTTAGCTGGAAACACCATATATTTT. Its translation is CASSRNRELAGNTIYF.

V usage is TRBV10-3 and J usage is TRBJ1-4, with TRBD1 matching 11 bases. The ends lost 0 bases at V and 10 bases at J; junction bases unmatched: 13. The CDR3 has 18 residues. Germline CDR1 is ENHRY and CDR2 is SYGVKD. For the CDR3, the DNA is TGTGCCATCAGTGAGTCCGGCCTCAGGACAGGGGGCGCCGGAAAACTGTTTTTT. Its protein product is CAISESGLRTGGAGKLFF.

The chain employs TRBV19 and TRBJ2-3; tentative D call: TRBD2 (5 bases). Trimming took 3 bases from V and 3 from J, leaving 7 bases between them. The CDR3 extends over 13 amino acids. Germline V gene lookup returns CDR1 LNHDA and CDR2 SQIVND (reference sequence). The CDR3 region has the DNA TGTGCCAGTAGTATTACTAGAACAGATACGCAGTATTTT. Its translation is CASSITRTDTQYF.

The chain joins TRBV5-1 to TRBJ2-5; possible D gene TRBD1, 6 bases. The ends were cut back, 4 bases at V and 4 bases at J, with 23 bases in the middle. Germline CDR1 SGHRS, CDR2 YFSETQ. The CDR3 has 17 residues. CDR3 region: CASSQQPEAPQGETQYF. The CDR3 DNA reads as TGCGCCAGCAGCCAACAACCGGAAGCCCCACAGGGAGAGACCCAGTACTTC.

The chain has TRBV28 and TRBJ2-2; D is perhaps TRBD1 (5 bases). This CDR3 contains 16 residues. In germline, CDR1 is MDHEN, CDR2 SYDVKM. The germline V and J ends were trimmed by 1 base and 4 bases, with 13 bases remaining between them. The CDR3 DNA reads as TGTGCCAGCAGTTTATCCTTCTTTGACAGCACCGGGGAGCTGTTTTTT. Translating gives CASSLSFFDSTGELFF.

The chain couples TRBV29-1 to TRBJ1-3, with D hard to call. The CDR3 is 13 residues long. The V end was cut by 6 bases, the J end by 1 base, with 10 bases between. Per the germline V gene, CDR1 is SQVTM and CDR2 is ANQGSEA. The CDR3 sequence is CSVAGPSGNTIYF. CDR3 nucleotide sequence: TGCAGCGTAGCAGGCCCTTCTGGAAACACCATATATTTT.

The chain links TRBV15 to TRBJ1-2, with a possible D match to TRBD1 (5 bases). Germline V gene sequence: CDR1 LNHNV, CDR2 YYDKDF (reference sequence). CDR3 size: 14 residues. V lost 0 bases and J 4 bases, leaving 9 bases between the germline ends. CDR3 region: CATSRDQGGYGYTF. CDR3 sequence (DNA): TGTGCCACCAGCAGAGATCAGGGAGGCTATGGCTACACCTTC.

The CDR3 here is CASSYQGANVLTF. In nucleotides, the CDR3 is TGTGCCAGCAGTTACCAGGGGGCCAACGTCCTGACTTTC. The chain combines TRBV6-5 with TRBJ2-6; no definite D call. Germline loops: CDR1 MNHEY, CDR2 SVGAGI. CDR3 size: 13 residues. Trimming pared 2 bases from V and 4 bases from J, leaving 3 bases between.

The chain employs TRBV6-2 or TRBV6-3 and TRBJ1-5; D unclear. There are 15 residues in the CDR3. V was pared by 0 bases and J by 0 bases, with 6 bases between. CDR1 and CDR2 from the germline V gene are MNHEY and SVGEGT. CDR3 in DNA: TGTGCCAGCAGTTACTCCCCGGGTAGCAATCAGCCCCAGCATTTT. It is translated as CASSYSPGSNQPQHF.

This clone was recorded once. This rearrangement joins TRBV19 to TRBJ2-7, with D maybe TRBD2 (5 bases). The CDR3 loop spans 14 amino acids. The germline CDR1 and CDR2 sequences are LNHDA and SQIVND (reference sequence). The V end was cut by 5 bases, the J end by 4 bases, with 15 bases between. CDR3 nucleotide sequence: TGTGCCAGTAGTCCCGGCCCGGAGGCGTACGAGCAGTACTTC. This translates into CASSPGPEAYEQYF.

This clone was detected a few times. J is TRBJ2-1 and V is TRBV3-1 (or the pseudogene TRBV3-2), with TRBD2 identical over 11 bases. The V gene's germline CDR1 is LGHDT and CDR2 YNNKEL (reference sequence). The CDR3 is 19 amino acids. V lost 4 bases and J lost 0; bases outside the gene matches: 11. CDR3: CASSPSFTSGGLSYNEQFF. For the CDR3, the DNA is TGTGCCAGCAGCCCCAGTTTCACTAGCGGGGGCCTCTCCTACAATGAGCAGTTCTTC.

J is TRBJ1-1 and V is TRBV30, with D perhaps TRBD1 (6 bases). This CDR3 spans 13 amino acids. V was clipped by 5 bases and J by 5 bases, with 15 bases between them. Germline values: CDR1 GTSNPN, CDR2 SVGIG (reference sequence). CDR3 nucleotides: TGTGCCTGGGGAAATTACAGGGCTACTGAAGCTTTCTTT. Encoded protein: CAWGNYRATEAFF.

The chain is built from TRBV5-4 and TRBJ2-4; 10 bases align to TRBD2. The germline V gene encodes CDR1 SGHNT and CDR2 YYREEE (reference sequence). The CDR3 runs to 15 residues. Losses at the gene ends were 2 bases for V and 7 bases for J; bases not matched to a gene: 6. The CDR3 coding sequence is TGTGCCAGCAGCTTTAGCGGGGGGTTCGATAACATTCAGTACTTC. Amino acids: CASSFSGGFDNIQYF.

The chain employs TRBV18 and TRBJ1-2; D perhaps matches TRBD1 (6 bases). The ends were cut back, 2 bases at V and 5 bases at J, with 12 bases in the middle. The CDR3 is 14 amino acids. Germline loops: CDR1 KGHSH, CDR2 LQKENI. CDR3 sequence: CASSPGGQTYGYTF. CDR3 DNA sequence: TGTGCCAGCTCACCAGGAGGACAGACATATGGCTACACCTTC. The variable domain in full, completed from reference TRBV18 and TRBJ1-2, reads NAGVMQNPRHLVRRRGQEARLRCSPMKGHSHVYWYRQLPEEGLKFMVYLQKENIIDESGMPKERFSAEFPKEGPSILRIQQVVRGDSAAYFCASSPGGQTYGYTFGSGTRLTVV.

The J gene is TRBJ1-6, the V gene TRBV4-3; D is unclear. Trimming removed 0 bases at V and 0 bases at J, with 9 bases between. Looked up from germline, CDR1 is LGHNA and CDR2 is YSLEER. The CDR3 runs 17 residues. Here the CDR3 DNA reads TGCGCCAGCAGCCAAGAAGACTTTAGCTCCTATAATTCACCCCTCCACTTT. Residues: CASSQEDFSSYNSPLHF.